This TCR beta chain is from a study of OX40 agonist ivuxolimab in advanced cancers. Study overall: The dose-escalation cohort had hepatocellular carcinoma, melanoma, renal cell or head and neck cancer. Of the patients, three showed partial responses, one with hepatocellular carcinoma and two with cutaneous melanoma. The study's findings and limits: Expanded clones were, on average, more numerous among CD8+ T cells than CD4+.

Blood draws occurred at baseline, cycle 4 day 1, and cycle 7 day 1. Germline V gene lookup returns CDR1 WSHSY and CDR2 SAAADI. The CDR3 is 18 amino acids. Germline trimming cut 5 bases from V and 3 bases from J; bases unmatched to any gene: 9. Some clones are missing from TCRdb's copy, which holds only in-frame ones; the method was immunoSEQ multiplex PCR. In the table there are some 21,000 clones, about 77% of which are singletons. To note about this clone: Antigen specificity is unknown.

The rearrangement uses TRBV10-2 and TRBJ2-1, with 14 positions matching TRBD2. The source material was CD4+ or CD8+ T cells sorted from blood, sampled in a trial of the OX40 agonist ivuxolimab. The TCR originated in an adult with an advanced solid tumor such as melanoma, head and neck, liver or kidney cancer. CDR3 sequence: CASSRLAGGSGLYNEQFF. The CDR3 DNA is TGCGCCAGCAGTAGACTAGCGGGGGGGTCTGGCCTCTACAATGAGCAGTTCTTC.